This TCR beta chain comes out of a study of cytomegalovirus exposure and HLA in healthy donors. Vbeta (60) and Jbeta (13) primers were used in the PCR. Per the original data handling: Later work found 80 million or so unique TCR beta chains, with 9.5 million to 11 million shared. Libraries were prepared by immunoSEQ multiplex PCR; TCRdb keeps only in-frame clonotypes and omits some of them. V, J and clone size derive from that table, while D and trimming were established from the DNA sequence. This repertoire shows tens of thousands of clones, more than 60% found once; its top ten account for 9.5% to 13%. Trimming left V 3 bases short and J 8 bases short, with 16 bases between. Looked up from germline, CDR1 is LNHDA and CDR2 is SQIVND (reference sequence). The CDR3 loop spans 14 amino acids. Sample share makes this clone medium-sized (0.01 to 0.1%).

The chain is built from TRBV19 and TRBJ1-2, with D possibly being TRBD1 (6 bases). The clonotype was recovered from a male donor in good health and CMV-seropositive. Sequencing was carried out using PBMCs. The CDR3 sequence is CASSMGQGFHGYTF. The CDR3 DNA sequence: TGTGCCAGTAGTATGGGGCAGGGGTTCCACGGCTACACCTTC.